This T cell receptor beta chain emerged from a study of blood T cell repertoires in COVID-19. Study-wide background: Italy, Spain and the United States were the sources of the convalescent and acute COVID-19 samples.

This clone was recorded a few times. In the authors' methods: Reference gene primer amplification in the assay estimated nucleated cell counts. Assay: immunoSEQ multiplex PCR; the TCRdb copy retains only in-frame clones and omits some. V, J and clone size are those of that table, while D and trimming were read from the DNA. The sample comprises approximately 18,000 clones, about nine tenths of which are singletons, and about 5.6% rests with the top ten. This CDR3 has 14 residues. The V gene lost 0 bases and the J gene lost 7 bases, with 13 bases spanning the gap. From germline, CDR1 is WNHNN and CDR2 SYGVQD (reference sequence).

The receptor comes from a human donor in a cohort sampled during active COVID-19. This chain connects TRBV10-1 to TRBJ2-7, with a weak D call TRBD1 (6 bases). The sample consisted of peripheral blood. The CDR3 coding sequence is TGCGCCAGCAGTGAGTCTGCAGGGGCCGAAGAGCAGTACTTC. Protein product: CASSESAGAEEQYF.